Listed below are T cell receptor beta chains from one sample, sequenced in a study of CD8 T cells in Susac syndrome. TCRdb processed the immunoSEQ multiplex PCR reads anew with MiXCR; each CDR3 protein has one entry. Among about 300,000 distinct CDR3 sequences listed, roughly 90% were seen once. Sequencing was carried out using CD8+ T cells from PBMCs. These receptors all stem from a human donor with multiple sclerosis. Each CDR3 is given with its conserved first and last residue. A D gene is named only where the DNA matches it firmly. The size entry is marked missing in some rows and otherwise reads once, few, many or a size class.

D gene: -; V gene: TRBV11-2; clone size: few; J gene: TRBJ2-5; CDR3 protein: CASSGSQETQYF; CDR3 DNA: TGTGCCAGCAGCGGTAGTCAAGAGACCCAGTACTTC
D gene: -; V gene: TRBV11-2; clone size: -; J gene: TRBJ2-1; CDR3 protein: CASSLFQSSYNEQFF; CDR3 DNA: TGTGCCAGCAGCTTATTCCAAAGCTCCTACAATGAGCAGTTCTTC
D gene: TRBD2; V gene: TRBV28; clone size: -; J gene: TRBJ2-3; CDR3 protein: CASSSPREREMADTQYF; CDR3 DNA: TGTGCCAGCAGTTCCCCGAGAGAGCGGGAGATGGCAGATACGCAGTATTTT
D gene: -; V gene: TRBV14; clone size: -; J gene: TRBJ2-3; CDR3 protein: CASGWATDTQYF; CDR3 DNA: TGTGCCAGCGGATGGGCGACAGATACGCAGTATTTT
D gene: -; V gene: TRBV30; clone size: -; J gene: TRBJ2-7; CDR3 protein: CAWSVKRPEQYF; CDR3 DNA: TGTGCCTGGAGTGTAAAACGCCCCGAGCAGTACTTC
D gene: -; V gene: TRBV14; clone size: -; J gene: TRBJ2-7; CDR3 protein: CASSQVRNSYEQYF; CDR3 DNA: TGTGCCAGCAGCCAAGTGCGGAACTCCTACGAGCAGTACTTC
D gene: -; V gene: TRBV10-1; clone size: -; J gene: TRBJ2-5; CDR3 protein: CASSEINVETQYF; CDR3 DNA: TGCGCCAGCAGTGAGATTAATGTGGAGACCCAGTACTTC
D gene: TRBD2; V gene: TRBV7-8; clone size: -; J gene: TRBJ2-5; CDR3 protein: CASSSGEREKDETQYF; CDR3 DNA: TGTGCCAGCAGCTCCGGTGAGCGGGAGAAGGACGAGACCCAGTACTTC
D gene: -; V gene: TRBV7-3; clone size: once; J gene: TRBJ1-1; CDR3 protein: CASSLWSNTEAFF; CDR3 DNA: TGTGCCAGCAGCTTATGGAGTAACACTGAAGCTTTCTTT
D gene: -; V gene: TRBV7-9; clone size: few; J gene: TRBJ1-4; CDR3 protein: CASSPPTNEKLFF; CDR3 DNA: TGTGCCAGCAGCCCCCCAACTAATGAAAAACTGTTTTTT
D gene: -; V gene: TRBV11-2; clone size: -; J gene: TRBJ2-1; CDR3 protein: CASSFPDTRNEQFF; CDR3 DNA: TGTGCCAGCAGCTTCCCCGATACCCGGAATGAGCAGTTCTTC
D gene: -; V gene: TRBV25-1; clone size: -; J gene: TRBJ1-1; CDR3 protein: CASTWGTGTEAFF; CDR3 DNA: TGTGCCAGCACCTGGGGGACGGGCACTGAAGCTTTCTTT
D gene: TRBD1; V gene: TRBV28; clone size: -; J gene: TRBJ2-7; CDR3 protein: CASSLTQDRLTYEQYF; CDR3 DNA: TGTGCCAGCAGTTTGACCCAGGACAGGCTCACCTACGAGCAGTACTTC
D gene: TRBD1; V gene: TRBV27; clone size: -; J gene: TRBJ2-3; CDR3 protein: CASSFLGQGVPSTDTQYF; CDR3 DNA: TGTGCCAGCAGTTTTCTTGGACAGGGGGTGCCAAGCACAGATACGCAGTATTTT
D gene: TRBD2; V gene: TRBV7-8; clone size: -; J gene: TRBJ2-2; CDR3 protein: CASSTPLAGGNTGELFF; CDR3 DNA: TGTGCCAGCAGCACCCCACTAGCGGGAGGGAACACCGGGGAGCTGTTTTTT
D gene: -; V gene: TRBV4-2; clone size: few; J gene: TRBJ2-7; CDR3 protein: CASSQPDQTYEQYF; CDR3 DNA: TGTGCCAGCAGCCAACCGGACCAAACCTACGAGCAGTACTTC
D gene: TRBD2; V gene: TRBV9; clone size: -; J gene: TRBJ2-7; CDR3 protein: CASSVGAGAHYEQYF; CDR3 DNA: TGTGCCAGCAGCGTAGGGGCGGGAGCCCACTACGAGCAGTACTTC
D gene: -; V gene: TRBV7-9; clone size: -; J gene: TRBJ2-1; CDR3 protein: CASSLDPPGYNEQFF; CDR3 DNA: TGTGCCAGCAGCTTAGATCCGCCGGGGTACAATGAGCAGTTCTTC
D gene: -; V gene: TRBV15; clone size: -; J gene: TRBJ2-3; CDR3 protein: CATSREGADTQYF; CDR3 DNA: TGTGCCACCAGCAGAGAAGGGGCCGATACGCAGTATTTT
D gene: -; V gene: TRBV4-3; clone size: few; J gene: TRBJ2-2; CDR3 protein: CASSQDALIIDTGELFF; CDR3 DNA: TGCGCCAGCAGCCAAGATGCCCTCATAATCGACACCGGGGAGCTGTTTTTT
D gene: TRBD1; V gene: TRBV7-2; clone size: -; J gene: TRBJ2-1; CDR3 protein: CASSLVGQGANEQFF; CDR3 DNA: TGTGCCAGCAGCTTAGTCGGGCAGGGGGCTAATGAGCAGTTCTTC
D gene: -; V gene: TRBV29-1; clone size: -; J gene: TRBJ2-1; CDR3 protein: CSVGKSGREQFF; CDR3 DNA: TGCAGCGTTGGGAAGAGTGGGAGGGAGCAGTTCTTC
D gene: TRBD1; V gene: TRBV19; clone size: -; J gene: TRBJ2-5; CDR3 protein: CASSIGDRKTQYF; CDR3 DNA: TGTGCCAGTAGTATCGGGGACAGGAAGACCCAGTACTTC
D gene: TRBD2; V gene: TRBV4-1; clone size: few; J gene: TRBJ2-7; CDR3 protein: CASSQGRGDPYEQYF; CDR3 DNA: TGCGCCAGCAGCCAAGGGCGGGGGGACCCCTACGAGCAGTACTTC
D gene: -; V gene: TRBV6-5; clone size: -; J gene: TRBJ2-7; CDR3 protein: CASKGGPRHYEQYF; CDR3 DNA: TGTGCCAGCAAGGGGGGACCTCGCCACTACGAGCAGTACTTC
D gene: -; V gene: TRBV10-3; clone size: -; J gene: TRBJ2-1; CDR3 protein: CAIMISSEQFF; CDR3 DNA: TGTGCCATAATGATTAGCTCTGAGCAGTTCTTC
D gene: TRBD1; V gene: TRBV20-1; clone size: once; J gene: TRBJ2-7; CDR3 protein: CSARDESALGQGTEQYF; CDR3 DNA: TGCAGTGCTAGAGATGAAAGCGCTCTGGGACAGGGGACCGAGCAGTACTTC
D gene: TRBD2; V gene: TRBV7-2; clone size: -; J gene: TRBJ2-3; CDR3 protein: CASSSLAGHEDTQYF; CDR3 DNA: TGTGCCAGCAGCTCACTAGCGGGCCACGAGGATACGCAGTATTTT
D gene: -; V gene: TRBV6-2/TRBV6-3; clone size: -; J gene: TRBJ2-2; CDR3 protein: CASSYSHRLLSNTGELFF; CDR3 DNA: TGTGCCAGCAGTTACTCACACAGGCTCCTCTCGAACACCGGGGAGCTGTTTTTT
D gene: -; V gene: TRBV4-3; clone size: -; J gene: TRBJ2-7; CDR3 protein: CASSQVPGTEGYEQYF; CDR3 DNA: TGCGCCAGCAGCCAAGTCCCCGGGACGGAAGGCTACGAGCAGTACTTC
D gene: TRBD2; V gene: TRBV20-1; clone size: -; J gene: TRBJ2-7; CDR3 protein: CSAMGGDSYEQYF; CDR3 DNA: TGCAGTGCTATGGGAGGGGACTCCTACGAGCAGTACTTC
D gene: -; V gene: TRBV27; clone size: -; J gene: TRBJ1-1; CDR3 protein: CASSSPGRVNTEAFF; CDR3 DNA: TGTGCCAGCAGTTCCCCAGGGAGGGTGAACACTGAAGCTTTCTTT
D gene: TRBD2; V gene: TRBV27; clone size: -; J gene: TRBJ2-1; CDR3 protein: CASSSNSGREQFF; CDR3 DNA: TGTGCCAGCAGTTCTAATAGCGGGAGGGAGCAGTTCTTC
D gene: -; V gene: TRBV4-3; clone size: once; J gene: TRBJ2-2; CDR3 protein: CASSQDRFAGFLTPGELFF; CDR3 DNA: TGCGCCAGCAGCCAAGATAGGTTTGCGGGGTTCTTAACACCGGGGGAGCTGTTTTTT
D gene: -; V gene: TRBV28; clone size: -; J gene: TRBJ2-7; CDR3 protein: CASTEGRTITYEQYF; CDR3 DNA: TGTGCCAGCACTGAGGGTCGTACTATTACCTACGAGCAGTACTTC
D gene: -; V gene: TRBV29-1; clone size: -; J gene: TRBJ2-7; CDR3 protein: CSVEDLGMEQYF; CDR3 DNA: TGCAGCGTTGAAGATCTGGGGATGGAGCAGTACTTC
D gene: -; V gene: TRBV4-1; clone size: -; J gene: TRBJ2-7; CDR3 protein: CASSQPSYEQYF; CDR3 DNA: TGCGCCAGCAGCCAACCCTCATACGAGCAGTACTTC
D gene: -; V gene: TRBV28; clone size: -; J gene: TRBJ1-1; CDR3 protein: CASSFWGSGNTEAFF; CDR3 DNA: TGTGCCAGCAGTTTCTGGGGCTCGGGTAACACTGAAGCTTTCTTT
D gene: TRBD2; V gene: TRBV6-1; clone size: -; J gene: TRBJ2-1; CDR3 protein: CASGLGLGYNEQFF; CDR3 DNA: TGTGCCAGCGGGTTGGGACTAGGCTACAATGAGCAGTTCTTC
D gene: -; V gene: TRBV12-5; clone size: once; J gene: TRBJ2-5; CDR3 protein: CASGSWTEETQYF; CDR3 DNA: TGTGCTAGTGGTTCATGGACAGAAGAGACCCAGTACTTC